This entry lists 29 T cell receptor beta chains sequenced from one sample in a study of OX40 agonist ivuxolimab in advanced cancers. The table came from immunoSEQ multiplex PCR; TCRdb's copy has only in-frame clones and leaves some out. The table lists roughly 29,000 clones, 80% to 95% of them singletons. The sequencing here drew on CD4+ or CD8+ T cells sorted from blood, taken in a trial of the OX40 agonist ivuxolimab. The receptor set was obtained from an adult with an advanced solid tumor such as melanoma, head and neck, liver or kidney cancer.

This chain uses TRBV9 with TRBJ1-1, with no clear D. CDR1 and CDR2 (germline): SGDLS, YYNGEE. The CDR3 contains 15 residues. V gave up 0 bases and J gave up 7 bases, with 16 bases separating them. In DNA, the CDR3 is TGTGCCAGCAGCGTAGAAGGCCTCCTAACGGGTGAAGCTTTCTTT. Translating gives CASSVEGLLTGEAFF.

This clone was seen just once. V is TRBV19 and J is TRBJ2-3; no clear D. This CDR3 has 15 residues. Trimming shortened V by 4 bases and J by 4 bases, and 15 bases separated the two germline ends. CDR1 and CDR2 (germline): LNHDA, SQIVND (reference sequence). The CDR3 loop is CASSSEVPRPDTQYF. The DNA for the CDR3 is TGTGCCAGTAGTAGCGAAGTCCCGCGCCCAGATACGCAGTATTTT.

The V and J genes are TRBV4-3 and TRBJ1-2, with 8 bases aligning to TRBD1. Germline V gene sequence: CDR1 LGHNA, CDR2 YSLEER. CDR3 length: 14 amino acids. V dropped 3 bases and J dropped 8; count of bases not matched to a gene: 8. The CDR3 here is CASSQPGQGKGYTF. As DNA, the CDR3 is TGCGCCAGCAGCCAGCCCGGACAGGGAAAAGGCTACACCTTC.

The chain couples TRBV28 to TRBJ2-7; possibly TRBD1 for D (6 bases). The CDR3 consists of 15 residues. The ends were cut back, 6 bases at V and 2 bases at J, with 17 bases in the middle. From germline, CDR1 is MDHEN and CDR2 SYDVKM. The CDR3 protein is CASRTTGTSPYEQYF. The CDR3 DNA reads TGTGCCAGCAGAACCACCGGGACAAGTCCCTACGAGCAGTACTTC.

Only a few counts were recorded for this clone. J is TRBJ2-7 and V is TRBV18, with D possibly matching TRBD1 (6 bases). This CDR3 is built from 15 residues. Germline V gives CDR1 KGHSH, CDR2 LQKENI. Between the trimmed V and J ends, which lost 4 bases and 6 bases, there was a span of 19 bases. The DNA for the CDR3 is TGTGCCAGCTCACTGGCCCCATCCGGACAGTCCGAGCAGTACTTC. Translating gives CASSLAPSGQSEQYF.

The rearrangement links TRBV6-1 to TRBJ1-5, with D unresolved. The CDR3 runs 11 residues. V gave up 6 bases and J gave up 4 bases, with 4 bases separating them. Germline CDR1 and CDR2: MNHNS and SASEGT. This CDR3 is CASRENQPQHF. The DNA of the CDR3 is TGTGCCAGCAGGGAAAATCAGCCCCAGCATTTT.

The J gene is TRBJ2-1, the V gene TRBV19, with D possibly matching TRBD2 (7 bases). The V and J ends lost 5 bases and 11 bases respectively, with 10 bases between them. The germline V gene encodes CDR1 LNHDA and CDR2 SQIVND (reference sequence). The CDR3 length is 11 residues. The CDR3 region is CASSSGGQQFF. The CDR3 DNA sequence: TGTGCCAGTAGTTCGGGGGGCCAGCAGTTCTTC.

This CDR3 is CASSLDNQPQHF. Here the CDR3 DNA reads TGTGCCAGCAGCTTGGACAATCAGCCCCAGCATTTT. The rearrangement links TRBV5-4 to TRBJ1-5; no definite D call. Germline loops: CDR1 SGHNT, CDR2 YYREEE (reference sequence). V lost 0 bases and J 3 bases, leaving 1 base between the germline ends. The CDR3 length is 12 residues.

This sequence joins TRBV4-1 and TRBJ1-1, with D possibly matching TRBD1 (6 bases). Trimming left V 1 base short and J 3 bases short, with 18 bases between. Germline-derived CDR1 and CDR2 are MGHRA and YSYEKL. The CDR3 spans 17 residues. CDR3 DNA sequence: TGCGCCAGCAGCCAAGGAACAGGGACGATGGGGGACACTGAAGCTTTCTTT. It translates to CASSQGTGTMGDTEAFF.

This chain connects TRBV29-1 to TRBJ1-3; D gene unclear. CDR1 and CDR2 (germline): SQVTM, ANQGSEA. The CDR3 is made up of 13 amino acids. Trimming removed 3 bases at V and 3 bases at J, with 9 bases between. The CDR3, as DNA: TGCAGCGTTGATACGCCAGATGGAAACACCATATATTTT. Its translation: CSVDTPDGNTIYF.

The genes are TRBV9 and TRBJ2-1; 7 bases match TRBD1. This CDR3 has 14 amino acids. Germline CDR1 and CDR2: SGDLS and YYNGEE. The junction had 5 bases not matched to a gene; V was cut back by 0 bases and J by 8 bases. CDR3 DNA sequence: TGTGCCAGCAGCGTAGAGGCAGGGGGTTATGAGCAGTTCTTC. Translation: CASSVEAGGYEQFF.

The CDR3 region is CASSRQSLQETQYF. In DNA, the CDR3 is TGCGCCAGCAGTCGACAGTCCCTCCAAGAGACCCAGTACTTC. V is TRBV4-1 and J is TRBJ2-5; TRBD1 might be the D (5 bases). Between the trimmed V and J ends, which lost 6 bases and 1 base, there was a span of 12 bases. CDR3 length: 14 amino acids. Germline CDR1 is MGHRA and CDR2 is YSYEKL.

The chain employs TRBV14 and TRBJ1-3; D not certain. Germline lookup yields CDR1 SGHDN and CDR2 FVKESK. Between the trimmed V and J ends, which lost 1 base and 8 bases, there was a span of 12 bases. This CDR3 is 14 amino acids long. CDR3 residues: CASSQVSPVDTIYF. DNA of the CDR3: TGTGCCAGCAGCCAAGTTTCCCCGGTGGACACCATATATTTT.

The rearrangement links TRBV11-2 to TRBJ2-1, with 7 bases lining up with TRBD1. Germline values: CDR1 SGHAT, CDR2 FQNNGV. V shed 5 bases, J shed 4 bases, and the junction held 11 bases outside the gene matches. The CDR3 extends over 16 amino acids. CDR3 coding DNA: TGTGCCAGCAGCCGAATGAGGACAGGCGCTTACAATGAGCAGTTCTTC. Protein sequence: CASSRMRTGAYNEQFF.

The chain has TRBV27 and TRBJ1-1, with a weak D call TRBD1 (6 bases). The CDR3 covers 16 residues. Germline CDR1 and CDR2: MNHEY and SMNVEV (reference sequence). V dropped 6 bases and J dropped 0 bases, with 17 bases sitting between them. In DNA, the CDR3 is TGTGCCAGCAGGTTGGGATCGGGGGGGCTGAACACTGAAGCTTTCTTT. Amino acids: CASRLGSGGLNTEAFF.

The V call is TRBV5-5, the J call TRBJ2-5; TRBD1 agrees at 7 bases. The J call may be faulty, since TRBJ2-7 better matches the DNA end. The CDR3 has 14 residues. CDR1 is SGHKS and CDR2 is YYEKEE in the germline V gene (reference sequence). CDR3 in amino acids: CASSSRDSGYEQYF. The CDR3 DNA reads TGTGCCAGCAGCTCCAGGGACAGCGGCTACGAGCAGTACTTC.

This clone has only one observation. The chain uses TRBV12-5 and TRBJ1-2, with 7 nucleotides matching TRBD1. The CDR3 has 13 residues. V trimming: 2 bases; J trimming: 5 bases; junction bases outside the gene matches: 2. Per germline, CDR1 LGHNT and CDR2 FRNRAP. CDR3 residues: CASGLPTGYGYTF. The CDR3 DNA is TGTGCTAGTGGTTTGCCGACAGGGTATGGCTACACCTTC. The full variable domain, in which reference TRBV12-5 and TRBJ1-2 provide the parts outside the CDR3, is DARVTQTPRHKVTEMGQEVTMRCQPILGHNTVFWYRQTMMQGLELLAYFRNRAPLDDSGMPKDRFSAEMPDATLATLKIQPSEPRDSAVYFCASGLPTGYGYTFGSGTRLTVV.

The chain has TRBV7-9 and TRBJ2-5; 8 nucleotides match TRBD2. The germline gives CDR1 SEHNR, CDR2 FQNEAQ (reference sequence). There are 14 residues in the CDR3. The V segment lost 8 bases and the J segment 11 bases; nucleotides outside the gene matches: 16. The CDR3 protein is CASAAAGGFGGQYF. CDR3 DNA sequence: TGTGCCAGCGCCGCGGCGGGGGGATTTGGGGGACAGTACTTC.

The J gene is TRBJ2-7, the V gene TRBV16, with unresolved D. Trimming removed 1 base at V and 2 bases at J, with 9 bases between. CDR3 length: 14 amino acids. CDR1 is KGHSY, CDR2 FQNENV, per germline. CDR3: CASSQYGAAYEQYF. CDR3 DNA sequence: TGTGCCAGCAGCCAATACGGTGCAGCCTACGAGCAGTACTTC.

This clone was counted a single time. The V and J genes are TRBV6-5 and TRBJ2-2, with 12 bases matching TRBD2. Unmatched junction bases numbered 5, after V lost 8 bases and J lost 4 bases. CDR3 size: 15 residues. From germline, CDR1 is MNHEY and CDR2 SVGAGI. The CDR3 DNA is TGTGCCAGCGCCAGACTAGCGGGAGTCACCGGGGAGCTGTTTTTT. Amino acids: CASARLAGVTGELFF.

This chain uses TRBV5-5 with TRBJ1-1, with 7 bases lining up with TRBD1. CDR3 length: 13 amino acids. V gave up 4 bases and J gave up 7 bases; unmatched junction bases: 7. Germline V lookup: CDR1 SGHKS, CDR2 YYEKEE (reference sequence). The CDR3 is CASSPPRDSEAFF. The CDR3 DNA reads TGTGCCAGCAGCCCGCCCCGGGACAGTGAAGCTTTCTTT.

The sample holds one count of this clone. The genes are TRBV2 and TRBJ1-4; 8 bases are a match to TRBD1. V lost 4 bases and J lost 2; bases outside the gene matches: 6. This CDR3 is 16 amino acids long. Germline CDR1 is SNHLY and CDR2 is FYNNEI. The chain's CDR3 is CASSGDRGLTNEKLFF. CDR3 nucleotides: TGTGCCAGCAGTGGAGACAGGGGTTTGACTAATGAAAAACTGTTTTTT.

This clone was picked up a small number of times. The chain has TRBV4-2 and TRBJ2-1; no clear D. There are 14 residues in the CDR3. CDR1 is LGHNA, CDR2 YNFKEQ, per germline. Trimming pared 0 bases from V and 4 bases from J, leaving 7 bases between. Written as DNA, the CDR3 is TGTGCCAGCAGCCAAGATCTTCAGTACAATGAGCAGTTCTTC. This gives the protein CASSQDLQYNEQFF.

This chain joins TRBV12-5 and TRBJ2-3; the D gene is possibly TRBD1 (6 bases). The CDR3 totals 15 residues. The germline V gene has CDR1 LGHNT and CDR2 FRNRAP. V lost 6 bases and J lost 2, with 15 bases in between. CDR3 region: CASGAGTINTDTQYF. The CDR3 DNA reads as TGTGCTAGTGGCGCCGGGACAATCAACACAGATACGCAGTATTTT.

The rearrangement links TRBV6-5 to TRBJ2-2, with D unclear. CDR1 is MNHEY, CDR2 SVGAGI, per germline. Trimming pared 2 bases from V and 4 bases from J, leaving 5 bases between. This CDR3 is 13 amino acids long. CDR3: CASSYGRTGELFF. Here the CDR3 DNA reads TGTGCCAGCAGTTACGGCCGCACCGGGGAGCTGTTTTTT.

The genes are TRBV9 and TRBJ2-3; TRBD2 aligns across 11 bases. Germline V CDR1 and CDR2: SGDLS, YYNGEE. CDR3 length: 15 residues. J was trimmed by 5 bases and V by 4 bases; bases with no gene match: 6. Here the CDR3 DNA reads TGTGCCAGCAGCATCTATAGCGGGGGGGTAGATACGCAGTATTTT. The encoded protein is CASSIYSGGVDTQYF.

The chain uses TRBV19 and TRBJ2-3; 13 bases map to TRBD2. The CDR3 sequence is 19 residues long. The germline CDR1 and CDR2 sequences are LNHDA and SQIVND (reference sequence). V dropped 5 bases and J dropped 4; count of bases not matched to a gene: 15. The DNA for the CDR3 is TGTGCCAGTAGTCCGACAGGGCGACTAGCGGGAGGCGACTCAGATACGCAGTATTTT. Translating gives CASSPTGRLAGGDSDTQYF.

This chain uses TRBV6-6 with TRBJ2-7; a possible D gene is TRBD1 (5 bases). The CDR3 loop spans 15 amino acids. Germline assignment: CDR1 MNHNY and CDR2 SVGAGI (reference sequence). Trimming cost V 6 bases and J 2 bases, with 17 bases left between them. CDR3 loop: CASSLNQDSAYEQYF. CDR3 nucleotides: TGTGCCAGCAGCTTGAATCAAGACAGCGCCTACGAGCAGTACTTC.

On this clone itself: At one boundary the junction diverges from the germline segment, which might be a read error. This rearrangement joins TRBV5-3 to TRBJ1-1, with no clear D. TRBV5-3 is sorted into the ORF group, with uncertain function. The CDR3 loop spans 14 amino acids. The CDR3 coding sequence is TGTGCCAGCAGCTTGGATACGGGTTCCACTGAAGCTTTCTTT. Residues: CASSLDTGSTEAFF.